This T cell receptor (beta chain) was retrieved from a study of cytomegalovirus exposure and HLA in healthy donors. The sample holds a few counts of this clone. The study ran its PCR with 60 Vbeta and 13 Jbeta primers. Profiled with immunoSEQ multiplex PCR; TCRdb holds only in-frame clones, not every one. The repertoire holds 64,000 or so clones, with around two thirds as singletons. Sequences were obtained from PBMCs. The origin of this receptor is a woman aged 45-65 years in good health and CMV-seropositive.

The CDR3 region has the DNA TGTGCCAGCAGACTAGCGGGGGGCGGTAATGAGCAGTTCTTC. Protein product: CASRLAGGGNEQFF. The V and J genes are TRBV6-5 and TRBJ2-1; TRBD2 matches at 12 bases. Germline V gives CDR1 MNHEY, CDR2 SVGAGI. J lost 7 bases, V lost 6 bases, and 4 bases had no gene match. The CDR3 extends over 14 amino acids.